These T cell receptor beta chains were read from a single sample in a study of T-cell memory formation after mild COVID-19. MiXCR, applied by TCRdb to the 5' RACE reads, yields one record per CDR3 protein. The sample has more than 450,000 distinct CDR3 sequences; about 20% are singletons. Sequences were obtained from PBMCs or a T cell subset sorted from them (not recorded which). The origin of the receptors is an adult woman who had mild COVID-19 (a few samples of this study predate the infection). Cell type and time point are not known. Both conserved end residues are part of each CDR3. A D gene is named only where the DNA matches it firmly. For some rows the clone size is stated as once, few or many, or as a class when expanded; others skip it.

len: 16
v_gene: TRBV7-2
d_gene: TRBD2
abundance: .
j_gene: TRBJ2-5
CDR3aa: CASSLAGLAGGETQYF
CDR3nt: TGTGCCAGCAGCTTAGCGGGACTAGCGGGAGGAGAGACCCAGTACTTC

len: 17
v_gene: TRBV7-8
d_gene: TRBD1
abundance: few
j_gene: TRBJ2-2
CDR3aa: CASRFKGTGVSDGELFF
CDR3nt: TGTGCCAGCAGGTTCAAAGGGACAGGGGTTTCGGACGGGGAGCTGTTTTTT

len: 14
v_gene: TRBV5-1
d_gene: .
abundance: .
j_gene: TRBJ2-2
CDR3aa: CASSYRDSAGELFF
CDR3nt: TGCGCCAGCAGCTACCGGGACTCGGCCGGGGAGCTGTTTTTT

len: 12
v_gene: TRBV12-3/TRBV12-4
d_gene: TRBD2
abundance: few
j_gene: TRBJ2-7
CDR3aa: CASRGLAYEQYF
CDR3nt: TGTGCCAGCAGGGGACTAGCCTACGAGCAGTACTTC

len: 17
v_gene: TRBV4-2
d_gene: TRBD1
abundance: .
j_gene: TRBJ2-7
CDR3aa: CASSQDAGGQGSSEQYF
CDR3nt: TGTGCCAGCAGCCAAGATGCAGGGGGACAGGGGTCCTCCGAGCAGTACTTC

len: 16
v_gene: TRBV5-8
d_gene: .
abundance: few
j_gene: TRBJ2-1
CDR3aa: CASSLVGGLSYNEQFF
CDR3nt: TGTGCCAGCAGCTTGGTCGGGGGTCTCAGCTACAATGAGCAGTTCTTC

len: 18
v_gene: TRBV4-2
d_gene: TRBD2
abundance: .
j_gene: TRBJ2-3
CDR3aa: CASSQAPQREGRADTQYF
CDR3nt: TGTGCCAGCAGCCAAGCCCCCCAGCGGGAGGGCCGGGCAGATACGCAGTATTTT

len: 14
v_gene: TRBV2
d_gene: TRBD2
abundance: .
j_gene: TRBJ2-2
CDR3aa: CASSIAGVTGELFF
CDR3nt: TGTGCCAGCAGTATAGCGGGAGTGACCGGGGAGCTGTTTTTT

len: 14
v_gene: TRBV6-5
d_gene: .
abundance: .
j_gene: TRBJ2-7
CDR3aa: CASSYRLSSYEQYF
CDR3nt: TGTGCCAGCAGTTACCGTCTGAGCTCCTACGAGCAGTACTTC

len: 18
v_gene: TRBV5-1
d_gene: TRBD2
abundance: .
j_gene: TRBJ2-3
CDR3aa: CASSLSLGLSPGGDTQYF
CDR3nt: TGCGCCAGCAGCTTGTCGCTGGGACTATCCCCGGGCGGGGATACGCAGTATTTT

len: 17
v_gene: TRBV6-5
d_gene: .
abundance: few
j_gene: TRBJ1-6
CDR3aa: CASRGGLGFWHNSPLHF
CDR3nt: TGTGCCAGCAGGGGCGGCTTAGGTTTTTGGCATAATTCACCCCTCCACTTT

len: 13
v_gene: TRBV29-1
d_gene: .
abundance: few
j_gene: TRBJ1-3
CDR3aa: CSVERGAGNTIYF
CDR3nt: TGCAGCGTTGAACGAGGGGCTGGAAACACCATATATTTT

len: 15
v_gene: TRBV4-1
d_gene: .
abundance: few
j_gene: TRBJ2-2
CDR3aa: CASSQVLGNTGELFF
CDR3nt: TGCGCCAGCAGCCAAGTTTTGGGGAACACCGGGGAGCTGTTTTTT

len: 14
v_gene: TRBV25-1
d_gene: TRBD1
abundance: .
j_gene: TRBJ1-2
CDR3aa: CASSESGTGNGYTF
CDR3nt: TGTGCCAGCAGTGAATCCGGGACAGGGAATGGCTACACCTTC

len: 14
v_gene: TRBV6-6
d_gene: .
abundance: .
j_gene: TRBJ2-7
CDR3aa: CASSYSTTWGEQYF
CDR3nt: TGTGCCAGCAGTTACTCGACGACATGGGGCGAGCAGTACTTC

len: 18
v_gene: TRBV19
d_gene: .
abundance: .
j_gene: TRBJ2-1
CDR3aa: CASSISGRGLVQRGEQFF
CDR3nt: TGTGCCAGTAGTATATCCGGGCGGGGGCTCGTACAGAGGGGTGAGCAGTTCTTC